This TCR beta chain was captured in a study of cytomegalovirus exposure and HLA in healthy donors. PCR primers comprised 60 Vbeta and 13 Jbeta primers. Repertoires were generated with immunoSEQ multiplex PCR, while TCRdb's copy carries only in-frame clones and drops some. In the table there are around 130,000 clones, roughly 79% of which are singletons. As for this clone: As yet, its antigen is unknown.

This CDR3 is 14 amino acids long. J lost 0 bases, V lost 4 bases, and 2 bases had no gene match. Germline CDR1 is SGHNT and CDR2 is YYREEE (reference sequence). Healthy bone marrow donors made up the cohort. General observations from the study: Some V segments, including TRBV6-2 and TRBV6-3, were excluded as indistinguishable. Accurate prediction of most subjects' HLA-A and HLA-B alleles from TCR beta sequences was reported.

The sequence was obtained from a boy between 2 and 10 years old in good health and CMV-seronegative. Sequencing input: PBMCs. The V call is TRBV5-4, the J call TRBJ1-2, with 8 bases that match TRBD1. The CDR3 loop reads CASSPQGANYGYTF. As DNA, the CDR3 is TGTGCCAGCAGCCCACAGGGGGCTAACTATGGCTACACCTTC.